The next 2 T cell receptor beta chains were all read from a single sample in a study of blood T cell repertoires in COVID-19. Some clones are missing from TCRdb's copy, which holds only in-frame ones; the method was immunoSEQ multiplex PCR. This sample has about 180,000 clones, with more than 85% found just once. The source material was peripheral blood. The receptors stem from a man in his sixties with COVID-19, enrolled during active disease.

The chain recombines TRBV19 with TRBJ1-5, with 8 bases that match TRBD1. J gave up 0 bases and V 6 bases, and 7 bases lay outside the gene matches. This CDR3 has 16 amino acids. Per germline, CDR1 LNHDA and CDR2 SQIVND (reference sequence). The DNA of the CDR3 is TGTGCCAGTAGCAACGACAGGGGAAATAGCAATCAGCCCCAGCATTTT. As protein: CASSNDRGNSNQPQHF.

Comment on this clone: Additional DNA sequences in this sample encode the identical CDR3. This chain uses TRBV5-1 with TRBJ1-5; D call uncertain. Germline CDR1 SGHRS, CDR2 YFSETQ. The CDR3 has 15 amino acids. With 0 bases removed from V and 2 bases from J, the gap between germline ends came to 9 bases. The CDR3 loop reads CASSLGGSGNQPQHF. CDR3 in DNA: TGCGCCAGCAGCTTGGGTGGTTCGGGCAATCAGCCCCAGCATTTT.